The 4 T cell receptor beta chains below were found in one sample sequenced in a study of blood T cell repertoires in COVID-19. TCRdb keeps only in-frame clones here, not all; method: immunoSEQ multiplex PCR. The table lists about 220,000 clones, about 81% of them singletons, with roughly 5.5% in the top ten. What was sequenced was peripheral blood. These receptors were taken from a woman aged 70-85 years with COVID-19, enrolled during active disease.

This chain connects TRBV10-1 to TRBJ2-7; possibly TRBD1 for D (5 bases). V was trimmed by 8 bases and J by 0 bases, leaving 11 bases between them. The CDR3 runs to 13 residues. Germline CDR1 WNHNN, CDR2 SYGVQD (reference sequence). The CDR3 DNA is TGCGCCAGCTCCAGGGCGGACTCCTACGAGCAGTACTTC. This codes for CASSRADSYEQYF.

The V gene is TRBV7-2, the J gene TRBJ2-2; 8 bases fit TRBD2. The CDR3 sequence is 14 residues long. V lost 4 bases, J lost 5 bases, and 3 bases stayed unmatched. Germline V lookup: CDR1 SGHTA, CDR2 FQGNSA. The CDR3 here is CASSSSSGTGELFF. DNA of the CDR3: TGTGCCAGCAGCTCCTCTAGCGGGACCGGGGAGCTGTTTTTT.

The CDR3 bases are TGCGCCAGCAGCCACGAGCGGGAGCTCTACAATGAGCAGTTCTTC. This gives the protein CASSHERELYNEQFF. The gene calls are TRBV4-1 and TRBJ2-1, with 8 bases matching TRBD2. CDR3 length: 15 residues. Germline trimming cut 3 bases from V and 3 bases from J; bases unmatched to any gene: 4. Germline values: CDR1 MGHRA, CDR2 YSYEKL.

The gene calls are TRBV28 and TRBJ2-1; a possible D gene is TRBD1 (5 bases). Germline CDR1 is MDHEN and CDR2 is SYDVKM. Trimming took 4 bases from V and 15 from J, leaving 19 bases between them. The CDR3 loop spans 13 amino acids. Here the CDR3 DNA reads TGTGCCAGCAGTTCGGCGAGCTGGGGCGCGCTGTTCTTC. This gives the protein CASSSASWGALFF.